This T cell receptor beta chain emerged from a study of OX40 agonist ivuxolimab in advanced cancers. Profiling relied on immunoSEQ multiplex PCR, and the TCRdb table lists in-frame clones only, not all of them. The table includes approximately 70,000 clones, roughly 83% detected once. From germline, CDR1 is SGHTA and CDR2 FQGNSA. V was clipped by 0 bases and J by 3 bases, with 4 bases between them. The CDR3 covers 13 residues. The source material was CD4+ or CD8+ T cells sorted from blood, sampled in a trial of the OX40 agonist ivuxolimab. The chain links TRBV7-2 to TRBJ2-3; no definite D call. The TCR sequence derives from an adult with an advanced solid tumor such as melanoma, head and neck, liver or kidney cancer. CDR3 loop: CASSLANTDTQYF. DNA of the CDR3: TGTGCCAGCAGCTTAGCCAATACAGATACGCAGTATTTT.